The 4 T cell receptor beta chains in this list originate from one sample, sequenced in a study of post-analysis software for immune sequencing data. Study results and caveats: There were about five TRBV segments more frequent in patients than controls, and TRBV5-6, TRBV5-1 and TRBV20-1 were among them.

Unique molecular identifiers were carried by the TCR beta cDNA libraries. TCRdb analysed the PCR reads with MiXCR anew, one entry per CDR3 protein. This table holds hundreds of thousands of distinct CDR3 sequences, about 40% found once. Their specific antigens are unknown. Sequencing used blood. These receptors all stem from a girl aged 5-17 years with multiple sclerosis.

About this clonotype itself: With a much larger clone just one base away, this may be a read error. The chain recombines TRBV12-3 or TRBV12-4 with TRBJ2-5, with D unclear. There are 13 residues in the CDR3. Trimming took off 4 bases at V and 11 bases at J, with 17 bases between the two ends. CDR3 residues: CASSSSAGDEQYF. The CDR3 nucleotides are TGTGCCAGCAGTTCCTCCGCAGGCGATGAGCAGTACTTC.

This rearrangement joins TRBV12-3 or TRBV12-4 to TRBJ2-3; D is ambiguous. V shed 2 bases and J shed 1 base, with 10 bases lying between them. The CDR3 spans 15 residues. CDR3 loop: CASSLRPLGTDTQYF. The CDR3 DNA reads as TGTGCCAGCAGTTTAAGACCGCTCGGCACAGATACGCAGTATTTT.

J is TRBJ2-5 and V is TRBV4-1, with 9 bases matching TRBD1. Germline V gene data show CDR1 as MGHRA and CDR2 as YSYEKL. The length of the CDR3 is 14 residues. V dropped 5 bases and J dropped 4; count of bases not matched to a gene: 5. CDR3 nucleotide sequence: TGCGCCAGCAGCAACCGGGACAGGGCAGAGACCCAGTACTTC. This translates into CASSNRDRAETQYF.

The CDR3 here is CASSLDTGQDTQYF. CDR3 sequence (DNA): TGTGCCAGCAGCTTAGATACAGGGCAAGATACGCAGTATTTT. The chain has TRBV11-3 and TRBJ2-3; D might be TRBD1 (6 bases). The V gene lost 0 bases and the J gene lost 5 bases, with 9 bases spanning the gap. The CDR3 runs 14 residues. In germline, CDR1 is SGHNT, CDR2 YENEEA.